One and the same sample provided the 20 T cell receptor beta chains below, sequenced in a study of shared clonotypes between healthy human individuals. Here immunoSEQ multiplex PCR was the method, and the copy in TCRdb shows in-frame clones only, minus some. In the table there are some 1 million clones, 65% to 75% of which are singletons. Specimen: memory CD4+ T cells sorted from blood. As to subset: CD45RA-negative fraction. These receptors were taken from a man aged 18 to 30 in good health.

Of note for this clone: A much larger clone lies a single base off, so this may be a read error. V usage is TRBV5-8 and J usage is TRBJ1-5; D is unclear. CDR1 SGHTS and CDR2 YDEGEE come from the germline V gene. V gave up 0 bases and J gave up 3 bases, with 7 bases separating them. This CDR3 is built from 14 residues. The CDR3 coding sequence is TGTGCCAGCAGCTTGGGGGGTAACAATCAGCCCCAGCATTTT. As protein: CASSLGGNNQPQHF.

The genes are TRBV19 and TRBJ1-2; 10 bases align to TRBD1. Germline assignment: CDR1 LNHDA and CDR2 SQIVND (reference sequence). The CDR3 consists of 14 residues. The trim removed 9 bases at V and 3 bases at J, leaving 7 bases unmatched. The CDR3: CASEPGQGYYGYTF. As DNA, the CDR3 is TGTGCCAGCGAACCGGGACAGGGGTACTATGGCTACACCTTC.

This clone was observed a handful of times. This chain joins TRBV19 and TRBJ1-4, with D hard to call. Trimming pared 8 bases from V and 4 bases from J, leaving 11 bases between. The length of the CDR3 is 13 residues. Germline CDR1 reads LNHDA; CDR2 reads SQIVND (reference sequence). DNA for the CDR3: TGTGCCAGTGCCGGACTGGGTAATGAAAAACTGTTTTTT. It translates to CASAGLGNEKLFF.

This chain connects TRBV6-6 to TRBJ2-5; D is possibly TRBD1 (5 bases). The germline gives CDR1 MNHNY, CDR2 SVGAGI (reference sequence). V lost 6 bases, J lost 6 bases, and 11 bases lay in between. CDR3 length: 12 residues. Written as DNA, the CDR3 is TGTGCCAGCAGGGTACAGGAGAAGACCCAGTACTTC. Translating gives CASRVQEKTQYF.

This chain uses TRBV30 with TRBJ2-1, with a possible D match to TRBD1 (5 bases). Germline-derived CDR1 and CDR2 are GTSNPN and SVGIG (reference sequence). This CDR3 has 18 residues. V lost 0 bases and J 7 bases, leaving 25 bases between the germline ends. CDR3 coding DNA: TGTGCCTGGAGTGTGGGCAGGGTGTTTAAGTCGGGTCCAAATGAGCAGTTCTTC. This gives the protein CAWSVGRVFKSGPNEQFF.

The CDR3 here is CASSPTATNEKLFF. The CDR3 nucleotides read TGTGCCAGTAGTCCGACAGCAACTAATGAAAAACTGTTTTTT. The rearrangement uses TRBV19 and TRBJ1-4, with D possibly being TRBD1 (5 bases). Germline CDR1 is LNHDA and CDR2 is SQIVND (reference sequence). V lost 5 bases and J 0 bases, leaving 7 bases between the germline ends. This CDR3 spans 14 amino acids. Together with reference TRBV19 and TRBJ1-4, the CDR3 gives the full variable domain: DGGITQSPKYLFRKEGQNVTLSCEQNLNHDAMYWYRQDPGQGLRLIYYSQIVNDFQKGDIAEGYSVSREKKESFPLTVTSAQKNPTAFYLCASSPTATNEKLFFGSGTQLSVL.

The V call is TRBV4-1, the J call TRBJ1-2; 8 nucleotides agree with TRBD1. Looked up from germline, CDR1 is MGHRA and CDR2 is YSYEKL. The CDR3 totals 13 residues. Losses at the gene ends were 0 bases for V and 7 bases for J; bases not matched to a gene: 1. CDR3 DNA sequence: TGCGCCAGCAGCCAAGAGGACAGGGCTGGCTACACCTTC. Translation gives CASSQEDRAGYTF.

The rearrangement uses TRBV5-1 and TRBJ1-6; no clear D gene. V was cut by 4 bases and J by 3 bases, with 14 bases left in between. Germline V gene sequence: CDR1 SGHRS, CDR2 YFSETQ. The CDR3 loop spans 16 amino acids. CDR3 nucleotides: TGCGCCAGCAGCCTAACACCCTTCGACTATAATTCACCCCTCCACTTT. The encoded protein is CASSLTPFDYNSPLHF.

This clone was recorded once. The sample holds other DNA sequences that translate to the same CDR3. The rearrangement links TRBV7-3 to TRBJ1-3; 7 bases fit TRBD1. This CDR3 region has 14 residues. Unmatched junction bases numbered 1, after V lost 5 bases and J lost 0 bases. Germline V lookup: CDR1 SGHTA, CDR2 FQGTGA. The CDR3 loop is CASSPGGSGNTIYF. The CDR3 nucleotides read TGTGCCAGCAGCCCAGGGGGCTCTGGAAACACCATATATTTT.

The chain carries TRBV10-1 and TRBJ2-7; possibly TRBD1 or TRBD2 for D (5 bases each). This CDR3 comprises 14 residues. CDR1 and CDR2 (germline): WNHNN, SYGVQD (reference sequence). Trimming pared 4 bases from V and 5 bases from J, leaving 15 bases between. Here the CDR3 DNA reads TGCGCCAGCAGTGGGCCCCGAAGAGGGGACGAGCAGTACTTC. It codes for CASSGPRRGDEQYF.

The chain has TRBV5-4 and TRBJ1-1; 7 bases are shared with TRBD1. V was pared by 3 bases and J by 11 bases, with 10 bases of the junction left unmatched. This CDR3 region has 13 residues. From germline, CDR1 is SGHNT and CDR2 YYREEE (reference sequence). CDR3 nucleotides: TGTGCCAGCAGCTCGAGGGGGCTAAGGCAGGCTTTCTTT. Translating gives CASSSRGLRQAFF.

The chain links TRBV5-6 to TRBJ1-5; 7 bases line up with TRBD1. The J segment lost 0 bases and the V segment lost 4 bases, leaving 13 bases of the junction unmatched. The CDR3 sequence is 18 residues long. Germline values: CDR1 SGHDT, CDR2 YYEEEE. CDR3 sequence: CASSRKAGTVNSNQPQHF. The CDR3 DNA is TGTGCCAGCAGCAGAAAAGCCGGGACAGTCAATAGCAATCAGCCCCAGCATTTT.

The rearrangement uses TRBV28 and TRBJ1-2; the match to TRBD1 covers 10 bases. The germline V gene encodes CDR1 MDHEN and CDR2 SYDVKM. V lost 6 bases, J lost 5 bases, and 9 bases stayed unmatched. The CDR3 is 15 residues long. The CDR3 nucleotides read TGTGCCAGCAGGCTGACAGGGGGCAAGGGGTATGGCTACACCTTC. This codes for CASRLTGGKGYGYTF.

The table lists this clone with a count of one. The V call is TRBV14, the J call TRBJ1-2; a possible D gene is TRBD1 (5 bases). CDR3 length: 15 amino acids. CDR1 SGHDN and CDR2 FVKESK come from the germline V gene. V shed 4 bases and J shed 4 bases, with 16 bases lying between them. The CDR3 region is CASSPKSGVGYGYTF. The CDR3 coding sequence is TGTGCCAGCAGCCCAAAGTCGGGGGTTGGCTATGGCTACACCTTC.

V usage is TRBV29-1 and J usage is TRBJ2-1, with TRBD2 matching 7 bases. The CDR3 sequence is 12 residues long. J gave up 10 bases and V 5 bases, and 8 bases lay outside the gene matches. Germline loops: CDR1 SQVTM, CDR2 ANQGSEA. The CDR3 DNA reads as TGCAGCGTTCATACGGGGGGAGCGGAGCAGTTCTTC. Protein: CSVHTGGAEQFF.

CDR3 region: CAISEDGTTEAFF. CDR3 in DNA: TGTGCCATCAGTGAGGATGGGACAACTGAAGCTTTCTTT. The genes are TRBV10-3 and TRBJ1-1; D may be TRBD1 (6 bases). The CDR3 runs to 13 residues. Trimming removed 2 bases at V and 5 bases at J, with 9 bases between. CDR1 ENHRY and CDR2 SYGVKD come from the germline V gene.

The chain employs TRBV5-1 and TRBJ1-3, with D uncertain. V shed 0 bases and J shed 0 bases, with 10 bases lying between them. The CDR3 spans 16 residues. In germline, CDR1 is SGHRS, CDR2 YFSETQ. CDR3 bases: TGCGCCAGCAGCTTGGTAGAGGGAAGCTCTGGAAACACCATATATTTT. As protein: CASSLVEGSSGNTIYF.

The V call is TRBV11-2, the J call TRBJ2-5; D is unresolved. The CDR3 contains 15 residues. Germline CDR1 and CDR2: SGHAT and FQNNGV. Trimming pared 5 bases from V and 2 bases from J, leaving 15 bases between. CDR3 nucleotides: TGTGCCAGCAGCCCCCTCTACGGGTTTCAAGAGACCCAGTACTTC. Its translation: CASSPLYGFQETQYF.

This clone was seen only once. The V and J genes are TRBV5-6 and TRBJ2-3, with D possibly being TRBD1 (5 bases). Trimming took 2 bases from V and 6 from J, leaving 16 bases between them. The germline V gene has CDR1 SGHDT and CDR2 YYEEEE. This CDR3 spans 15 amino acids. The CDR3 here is CASSFDRSSWDTQYF. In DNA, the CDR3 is TGTGCCAGCAGCTTCGACAGAAGCTCATGGGATACGCAGTATTTT.

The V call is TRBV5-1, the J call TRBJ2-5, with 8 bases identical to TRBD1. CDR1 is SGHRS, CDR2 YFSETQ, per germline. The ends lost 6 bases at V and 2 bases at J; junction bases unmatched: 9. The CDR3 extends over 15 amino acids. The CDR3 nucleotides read TGCGCCAGCACCCTGGACAGGGCGGTACAAGAGACCCAGTACTTC. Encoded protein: CASTLDRAVQETQYF.